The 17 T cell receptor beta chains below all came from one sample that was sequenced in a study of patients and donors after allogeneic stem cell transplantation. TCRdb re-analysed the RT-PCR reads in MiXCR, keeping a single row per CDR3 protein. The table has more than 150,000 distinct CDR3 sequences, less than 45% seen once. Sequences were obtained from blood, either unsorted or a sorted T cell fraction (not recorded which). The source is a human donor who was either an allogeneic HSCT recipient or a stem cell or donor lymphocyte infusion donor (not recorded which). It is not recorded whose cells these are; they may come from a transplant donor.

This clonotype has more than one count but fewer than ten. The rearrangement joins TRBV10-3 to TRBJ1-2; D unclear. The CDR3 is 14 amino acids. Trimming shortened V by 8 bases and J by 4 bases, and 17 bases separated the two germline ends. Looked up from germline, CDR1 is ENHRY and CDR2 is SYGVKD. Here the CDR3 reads CAIGFLSEGYGYTF. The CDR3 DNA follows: TGTGCCATCGGCTTCCTTTCCGAGGGCTATGGCTACACCTTC.

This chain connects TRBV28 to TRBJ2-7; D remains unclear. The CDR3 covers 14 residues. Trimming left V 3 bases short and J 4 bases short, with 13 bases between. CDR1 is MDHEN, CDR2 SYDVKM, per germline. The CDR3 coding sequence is TGTGCCAGCAGTTTCGGGTCCTTGGTATACGAGCAGTACTTC. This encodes CASSFGSLVYEQYF.

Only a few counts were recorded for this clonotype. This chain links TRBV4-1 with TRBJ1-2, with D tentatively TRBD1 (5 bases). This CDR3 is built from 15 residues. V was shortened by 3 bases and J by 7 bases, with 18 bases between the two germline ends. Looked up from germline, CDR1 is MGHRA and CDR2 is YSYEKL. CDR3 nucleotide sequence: TGCGCCAGCAGCCACGCCCTGACAGACCCTTCTGGCTACACCTTC. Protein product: CASSHALTDPSGYTF.

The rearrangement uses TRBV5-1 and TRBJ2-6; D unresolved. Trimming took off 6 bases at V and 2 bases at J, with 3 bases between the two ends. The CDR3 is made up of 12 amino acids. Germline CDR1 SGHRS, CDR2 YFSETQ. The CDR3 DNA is TGCGCCAGCAAAGCTGGGGCCAACGTCCTGACTTTC. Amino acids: CASKAGANVLTF.

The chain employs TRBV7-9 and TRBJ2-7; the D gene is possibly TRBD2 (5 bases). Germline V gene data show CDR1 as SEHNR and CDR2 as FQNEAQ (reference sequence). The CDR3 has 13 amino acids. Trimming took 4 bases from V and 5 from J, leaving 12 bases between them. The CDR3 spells CASSSAGVDEQYF. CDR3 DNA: TGTGCCAGCAGCTCGGCCGGGGTTGACGAGCAGTACTTC.

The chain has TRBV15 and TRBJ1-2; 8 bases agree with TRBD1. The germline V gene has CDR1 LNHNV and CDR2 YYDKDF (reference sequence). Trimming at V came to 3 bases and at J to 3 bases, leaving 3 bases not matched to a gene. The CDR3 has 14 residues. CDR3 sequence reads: CATSRSDRDYGYTF. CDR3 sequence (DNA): TGTGCCACCAGCAGGTCGGACAGGGACTATGGCTACACCTTC.

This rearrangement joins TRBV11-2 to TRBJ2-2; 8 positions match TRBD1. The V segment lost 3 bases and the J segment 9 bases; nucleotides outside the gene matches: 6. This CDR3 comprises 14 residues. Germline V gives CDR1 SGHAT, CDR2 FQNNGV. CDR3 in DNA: TGTGCCAGCAGCTTCCCGGGACAGGCTCGGGAGCTGTTTTTT. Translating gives CASSFPGQARELFF.

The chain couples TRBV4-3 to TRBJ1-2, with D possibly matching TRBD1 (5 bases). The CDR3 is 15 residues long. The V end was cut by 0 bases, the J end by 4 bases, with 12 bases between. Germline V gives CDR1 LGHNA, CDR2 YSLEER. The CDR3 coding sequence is TGCGCCAGCAGCCAAGAGGCTCGGGGGGGCTATGGCTACACCTTC. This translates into CASSQEARGGYGYTF.

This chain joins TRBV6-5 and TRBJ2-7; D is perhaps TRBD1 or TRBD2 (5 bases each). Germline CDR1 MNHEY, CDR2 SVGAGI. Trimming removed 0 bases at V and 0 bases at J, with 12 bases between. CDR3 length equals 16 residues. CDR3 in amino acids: CASSYSRGYSSYEQYF. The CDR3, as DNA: TGTGCCAGCAGTTACTCGAGGGGCTATAGCTCCTACGAGCAGTACTTC.

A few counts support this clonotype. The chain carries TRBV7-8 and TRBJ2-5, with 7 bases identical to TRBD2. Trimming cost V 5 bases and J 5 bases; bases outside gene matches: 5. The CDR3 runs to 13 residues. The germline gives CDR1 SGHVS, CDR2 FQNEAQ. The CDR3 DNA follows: TGTGCCAGCAGCCAACCCGGGAGGGAGACCCAGTACTTC. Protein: CASSQPGRETQYF. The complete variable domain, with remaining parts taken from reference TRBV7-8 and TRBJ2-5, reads GAGVSQSPRYKVAKRGQDVALRCDPISGHVSLFWYQQALGQGPEFLTYFQNEAQLDKSGLPSDRFFAERPEGSVSTLKIQRTQQEDSAVYLCASSQPGRETQYFGPGTRLLVL.

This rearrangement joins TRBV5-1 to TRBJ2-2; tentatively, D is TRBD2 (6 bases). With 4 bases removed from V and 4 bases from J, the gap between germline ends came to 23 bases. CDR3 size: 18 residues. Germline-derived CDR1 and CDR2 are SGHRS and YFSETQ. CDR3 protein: CASSGALFTGEPTGELFF. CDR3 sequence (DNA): TGCGCCAGCAGCGGGGCCCTCTTTACGGGAGAACCCACCGGGGAGCTGTTTTTT.

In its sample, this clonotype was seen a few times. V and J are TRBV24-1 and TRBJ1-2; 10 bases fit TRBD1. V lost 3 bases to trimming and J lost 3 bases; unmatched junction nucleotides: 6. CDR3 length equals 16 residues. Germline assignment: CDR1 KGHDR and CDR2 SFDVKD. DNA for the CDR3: TGTGCCACCAGTGATCCGACAGGGGGCAAGGACTATGGCTACACCTTC. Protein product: CATSDPTGGKDYGYTF.

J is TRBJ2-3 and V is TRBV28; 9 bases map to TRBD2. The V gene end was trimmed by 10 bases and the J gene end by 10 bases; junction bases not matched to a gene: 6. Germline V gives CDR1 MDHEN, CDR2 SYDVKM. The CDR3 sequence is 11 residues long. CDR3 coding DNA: TGTGCCATCACGCGGGGGGGCGCGCAGTATTTT. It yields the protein CAITRGGAQYF.

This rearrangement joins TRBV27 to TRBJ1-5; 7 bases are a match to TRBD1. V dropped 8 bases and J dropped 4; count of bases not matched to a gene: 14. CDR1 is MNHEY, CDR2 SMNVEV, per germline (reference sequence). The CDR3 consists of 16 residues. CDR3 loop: CASDVRGPVRNQPQHF. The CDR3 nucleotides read TGTGCCAGCGATGTTAGGGGGCCCGTACGGAATCAGCCCCAGCATTTT.

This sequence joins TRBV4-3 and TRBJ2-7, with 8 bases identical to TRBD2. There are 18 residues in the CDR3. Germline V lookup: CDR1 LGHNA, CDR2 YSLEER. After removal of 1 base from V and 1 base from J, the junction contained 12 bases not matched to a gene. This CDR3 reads CASSQGVSGRFLSYEQYF. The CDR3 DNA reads TGCGCCAGCAGCCAAGGGGTGAGCGGGAGATTCCTATCCTACGAGCAGTACTTC.

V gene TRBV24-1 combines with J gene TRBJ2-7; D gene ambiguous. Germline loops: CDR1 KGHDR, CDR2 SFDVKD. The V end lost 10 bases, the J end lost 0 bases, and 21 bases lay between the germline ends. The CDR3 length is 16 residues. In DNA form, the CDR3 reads TGTGCCACTCTCCCCTCGCCGGCAGGCGTCTCCTACGAGCAGTACTTC. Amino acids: CATLPSPAGVSYEQYF.

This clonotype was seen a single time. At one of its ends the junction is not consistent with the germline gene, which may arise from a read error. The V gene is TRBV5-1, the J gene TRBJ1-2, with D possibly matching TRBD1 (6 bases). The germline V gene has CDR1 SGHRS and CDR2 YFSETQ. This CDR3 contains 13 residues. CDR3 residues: CASSFGQHYGYSF. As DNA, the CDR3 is TGCGCCAGCAGCTTCGGACAGCACTATGGCTACTCCTTC.